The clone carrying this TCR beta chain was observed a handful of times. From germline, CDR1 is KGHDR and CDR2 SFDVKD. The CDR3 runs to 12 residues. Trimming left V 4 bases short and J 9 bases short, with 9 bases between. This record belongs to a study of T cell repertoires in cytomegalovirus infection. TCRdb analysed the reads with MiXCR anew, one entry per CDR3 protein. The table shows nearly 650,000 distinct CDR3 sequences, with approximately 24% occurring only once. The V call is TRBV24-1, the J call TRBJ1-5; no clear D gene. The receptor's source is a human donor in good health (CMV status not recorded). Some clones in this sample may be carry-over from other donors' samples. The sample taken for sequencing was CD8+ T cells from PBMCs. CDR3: CATSEGQWPQHF. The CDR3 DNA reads TGTGCCACCAGTGAGGGCCAGTGGCCCCAGCATTTT.